This T cell receptor beta chain originates from a study of cytomegalovirus exposure and HLA in healthy donors. The study, taken as a whole, reports: Upon later analysis, TCR association rates were observed to vary by HLA locus, being highest for DRB1 and lowest for HLA-C. Reports indicated that the classifier achieved high specificity and sensitivity in diagnosing cytomegalovirus status. Fewer N-insertions than the roughly 650-donor mean were reportedly shown by an Asian-associated ancestry cluster in a later analysis.

V dropped 0 bases and J dropped 3 bases, with 20 bases sitting between them. CDR3 length: 18 amino acids. Germline V gene lookup returns CDR1 MGHRA and CDR2 YSYEKL. Researchers ran the PCR with 60 Vbeta and 13 Jbeta primers. The protocol was immunoSEQ multiplex PCR, while the TCRdb copy is restricted to in-frame clones and leaves out a portion. The sample has tens of thousands of clones, about 79% seen once. A remark on this clone: Its antigen is still unknown.

This receptor was obtained from a man in his fifties or sixties in good health and CMV-seronegative. Specimen: PBMCs. The genes are TRBV4-1 and TRBJ1-2; unclear D gene. CDR3 residues: CASSQDGGWRESDYGYTF. The CDR3 coding sequence is TGCGCCAGCAGCCAAGATGGCGGTTGGAGGGAGTCTGACTATGGCTACACCTTC.